A single sample is the source of the 13 T cell receptor beta chains below, sequenced in a study of T cell responses to AZD1222 COVID-19 vaccine. Profiled with immunoSEQ multiplex PCR; TCRdb holds only in-frame clones, not every one. The sample yields approximately 90,000 clones, about nine tenths seen once. The material sequenced was peripheral blood, taken on day 0 of AZD1222 vaccination. Receptors were obtained from an adult in good health.

The gene calls are TRBV7-9 and TRBJ1-2; D is uncertain. In germline, CDR1 is SEHNR, CDR2 FQNEAQ (reference sequence). The CDR3 runs to 13 residues. The V gene lost 5 bases and the J gene lost 5 bases, with 12 bases spanning the gap. DNA for the CDR3: TGTGCCAGCAGCCCCCCAGGAGGGTATGGCTACACCTTC. This encodes CASSPPGGYGYTF.

This clone appeared a few times. The chain uses TRBV6-2 or TRBV6-3 and TRBJ1-5; D gene unclear. CDR1 is MNHEY and CDR2 is SVGEGT in the germline V gene. Trimming took off 0 bases at V and 6 bases at J, with 15 bases between the two ends. This CDR3 is 16 amino acids long. The CDR3 protein is CASSYSGMGRGQPQHF. DNA for the CDR3: TGTGCCAGCAGTTACTCAGGAATGGGAAGAGGTCAGCCCCAGCATTTT.

This clone was counted a few times. At the DNA level, this CDR3 is encoded by other sequences in the same sample as well. V is TRBV7-9 and J is TRBJ2-3, with D possibly TRBD2 on 6 matching bases. Trimming removed 3 bases from V and 2 bases from J, with 12 bases in between. This CDR3 is 15 amino acids long. In germline, CDR1 is SEHNR, CDR2 FQNEAQ (reference sequence). The CDR3 protein is CASSFGGPFTDTQYF. The CDR3 DNA reads as TGTGCCAGCAGCTTCGGGGGACCCTTCACAGATACGCAGTATTTT.

Regarding this clone: This may be a read error, as it is one base from a much larger clone. Other DNA sequences in the sample encode the same CDR3. This rearrangement joins TRBV6-4 to TRBJ2-1; 8 bases agree with TRBD1. The germline V gene encodes CDR1 MRHNA and CDR2 SNTAGT. The CDR3 is made up of 14 amino acids. CDR3 loop: CASSGDQGANEQFF. CDR3 sequence (DNA): TGTGCCAGTAGTGGGGATCAGGGGGCCAATGAGCAGTTCTTC.

This chain uses TRBV7-9 with TRBJ2-1, with 9 nucleotides matching TRBD2. The V gene's germline CDR1 is SEHNR and CDR2 FQNEAQ (reference sequence). This CDR3 region has 16 residues. V lost 5 bases, J lost 2 bases, and 7 bases stayed unmatched. The CDR3 bases are TGTGCCAGCAGCAACAACGTAGCGGGAGCCTACAATGAGCAGTTCTTC. This codes for CASSNNVAGAYNEQFF.

The V gene is TRBV30, the J gene TRBJ1-2; 7 positions match TRBD1. Trimming cost V 5 bases and J 8 bases; bases outside gene matches: 23. Per germline, CDR1 GTSNPN and CDR2 SVGIG (reference sequence). This CDR3 contains 17 residues. Written as DNA, the CDR3 is TGTGCCTGGTATTCCGGGACAGCCGCCACCCGCTATGTGGGCTACACCTTC. This codes for CAWYSGTAATRYVGYTF. Full variable domain (remainder filled in from reference TRBV30 and TRBJ1-2): SQTIHQWPATLVQPVGSPLSLECTVEGTSNPNLYWYRQAAGRGLQLLFYSVGIGQISSEVPQNLSASRPQDRQFILSSKKLLLSDSGFYLCAWYSGTAATRYVGYTFGSGTRLTVV.

The chain recombines TRBV14 with TRBJ1-1; D call uncertain. The CDR3 is 12 residues long. V was pared by 0 bases and J by 7 bases, with 6 bases between. Germline V gene data show CDR1 as SGHDN and CDR2 as FVKESK. The CDR3 DNA is TGTGCCAGCAGCCAAGATTATGGTGAAGCTTTCTTT. Translation: CASSQDYGEAFF.

The chain has TRBV5-1 and TRBJ2-5; no definite D call. The CDR3 has 13 residues. Germline-derived CDR1 and CDR2 are SGHRS and YFSETQ. V was cut by 0 bases and J by 4 bases, with 7 bases left in between. CDR3 sequence: CASSLATTETQYF. The CDR3 coding sequence is TGCGCCAGCAGCTTGGCCACAACAGAGACCCAGTACTTC.

The V gene is TRBV15, the J gene TRBJ1-1; D is unclear. The CDR3 consists of 13 residues. V lost 0 bases and J lost 4, with 6 bases in between. From germline, CDR1 is LNHNV and CDR2 YYDKDF (reference sequence). This chain's CDR3 is CATSRELVTEAFF. CDR3 sequence (DNA): TGTGCCACCAGCAGAGAACTAGTCACTGAAGCTTTCTTT.

This chain uses TRBV5-4 with TRBJ1-1, with TRBD1 matching 9 bases. Unmatched junction bases numbered 2, after V lost 0 bases and J lost 5 bases. Germline V gene lookup returns CDR1 SGHNT and CDR2 YYREEE (reference sequence). This CDR3 has 14 amino acids. The CDR3 DNA reads as TGTGCCAGCAGCTTGGAGACAGGGGGGACTGAAGCTTTCTTT. Protein sequence: CASSLETGGTEAFF.

Details on this clone: Within the sample, other DNA sequences also encode this same CDR3. This chain uses TRBV27 with TRBJ1-5; no firm D call. There are 12 residues in the CDR3. Trimming stripped 8 bases from V and 5 bases from J, with 10 bases between. Germline lookup yields CDR1 MNHEY and CDR2 SMNVEV (reference sequence). The CDR3 DNA follows: TGTGCCAGCCGACGCGGGGATCAGCCCCAGCATTTT. It translates to CASRRGDQPQHF.

The chain joins TRBV28 to TRBJ2-7; 9 positions agree with TRBD1. The CDR3 has 14 amino acids. The germline CDR1 and CDR2 sequences are MDHEN and SYDVKM. Losses at the gene ends were 9 bases for V and 4 bases for J; bases not matched to a gene: 10. The CDR3 region is CASIPGQGQYEQYF. As DNA, the CDR3 is TGTGCCAGTATACCGGGACAGGGACAGTACGAGCAGTACTTC. Complete variable domain (other parts from reference TRBV28 and TRBJ2-7): DVKVTQSSRYLVKRTGEKVFLECVQDMDHENMFWYRQDPGLGLRLIYFSYDVKMKEKGDIPEGYSVSREKKERFSLILESASTNQTSMYLCASIPGQGQYEQYFGPGTRLTVT.

The genes are TRBV6-5 and TRBJ1-5; D is unresolved. Trimming shortened V by 7 bases and J by 10 bases, and 20 bases separated the two germline ends. This CDR3 contains 14 residues. Germline CDR1 is MNHEY and CDR2 is SVGAGI. The CDR3 loop is CASTSEGQERPQHF. DNA for the CDR3: TGTGCCAGCACATCTGAGGGTCAGGAGAGACCCCAGCATTTT.